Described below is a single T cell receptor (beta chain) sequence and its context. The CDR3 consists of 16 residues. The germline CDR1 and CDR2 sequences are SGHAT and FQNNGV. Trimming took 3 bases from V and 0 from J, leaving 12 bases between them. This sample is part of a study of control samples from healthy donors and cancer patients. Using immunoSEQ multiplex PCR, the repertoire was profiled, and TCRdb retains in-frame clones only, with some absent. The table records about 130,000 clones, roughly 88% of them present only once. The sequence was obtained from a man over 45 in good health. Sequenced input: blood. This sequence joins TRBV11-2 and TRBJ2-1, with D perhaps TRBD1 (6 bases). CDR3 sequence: CASSLRQAGSYNEQFF. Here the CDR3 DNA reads TGTGCCAGCAGCTTGCGACAGGCCGGCTCCTACAATGAGCAGTTCTTC.